Sequencing of this TCR beta chain was carried out in a study of control samples from healthy donors and cancer patients. Libraries were prepared by immunoSEQ multiplex PCR; TCRdb keeps only in-frame clonotypes and omits some of them. The sample records some 66,000 clones, approximately 85% being singletons. Germline V lookup: CDR1 SGHKS, CDR2 YYEKEE (reference sequence). Trimming removed 3 bases at V and 2 bases at J, with 15 bases between. The CDR3 covers 15 residues. This receptor was taken from a middle-aged man in good health. The sample was blood. This chain connects TRBV5-5 to TRBJ2-7, with D perhaps TRBD1 (6 bases). The CDR3 loop reads CASSSRVGQPYEQYF. CDR3 bases: TGTGCCAGCAGCTCCCGAGTCGGACAGCCCTACGAGCAGTACTTC.